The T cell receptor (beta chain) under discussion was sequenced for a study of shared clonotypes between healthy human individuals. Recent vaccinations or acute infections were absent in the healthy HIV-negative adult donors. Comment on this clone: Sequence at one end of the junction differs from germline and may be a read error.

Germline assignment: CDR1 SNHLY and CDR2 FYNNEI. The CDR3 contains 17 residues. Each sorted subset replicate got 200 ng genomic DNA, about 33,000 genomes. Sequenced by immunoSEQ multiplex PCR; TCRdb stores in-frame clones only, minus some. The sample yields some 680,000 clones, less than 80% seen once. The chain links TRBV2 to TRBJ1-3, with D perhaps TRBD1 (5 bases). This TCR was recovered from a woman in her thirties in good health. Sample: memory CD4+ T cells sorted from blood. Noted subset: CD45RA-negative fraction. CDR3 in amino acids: CASSEGTRYQSGNTIYF. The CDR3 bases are TGTGCCAGCAGCGAAGGGACCCGCTATCAGTCTGGAAACACCATATATTTT.